These 22 T cell receptor beta chains were sequenced from one sample in a study of beta chain features in type 1 diabetes. All of the isolated RNA was reverse transcribed, so expressed TCRB transcripts were sequenced. The data were produced by immunoSEQ multiplex PCR, yet TCRdb's version contains in-frame clones alone and is incomplete. The sample has under 300,000 clones, roughly 30% seen once. Sequencing was carried out using central memory CD4+ T cells from blood. The receptors come from a man aged 25 to 45 in good health.

This clone was observed a few times. This chain connects TRBV4-3 to TRBJ2-5; 11 bases map to TRBD2. V trimming: 0 bases; J trimming: 0 bases; junction bases outside the gene matches: 3. The germline CDR1 and CDR2 sequences are LGHNA and YSLEER. This CDR3 comprises 17 residues. The CDR3 spells CASSQDLAGGYQETQYF. DNA for the CDR3: TGCGCCAGCAGCCAAGATCTAGCGGGAGGCTACCAAGAGACCCAGTACTTC.

This clone appeared many times. The chain couples TRBV4-3 to TRBJ2-1; D remains ambiguous. Germline CDR1 is LGHNA and CDR2 is YSLEER. The CDR3 runs 14 residues. With 0 bases removed from V and 9 bases from J, the gap between germline ends came to 12 bases. This chain's CDR3 is CASSQDTGLLEQFF. The DNA of the CDR3 is TGCGCCAGCAGCCAAGATACCGGGCTTCTTGAGCAGTTCTTC.

This clone has a handful of counts. Given a much more abundant clone one base away, this may be a read error. Other nucleotide sequences from this sample produce the same CDR3. The V and J genes are TRBV10-3 and TRBJ1-1, with D possibly being TRBD1 (6 bases). CDR1 and CDR2 (germline): ENHRY, SYGVKD. The CDR3 contains 14 residues. V lost 0 bases and J 8 bases, leaving 13 bases between the germline ends. The chain's CDR3 is CAISESGGGAEAFF. The CDR3 DNA reads TGTGCCATCAGTGAGTCAGGGGGAGGGGCGGAAGCTTTCTTT.

The chain joins TRBV14 to TRBJ1-2; D is unclear. This CDR3 region has 13 residues. CDR1 and CDR2 from the germline V gene are SGHDN and FVKESK. With 1 base removed from V and 4 bases from J, the gap between germline ends came to 7 bases. CDR3 in amino acids: CASSQVPSYGYTF. CDR3 in DNA: TGTGCCAGCAGCCAAGTTCCCAGCTATGGCTACACCTTC.

The chain employs TRBV25-1 and TRBJ2-3; 10 bases are shared with TRBD2. The CDR3 is made up of 18 amino acids. The V and J ends lost 9 bases and 3 bases, in that order; junction bases with no gene match: 18. Per germline, CDR1 MGHDK and CDR2 SYGVNS. Written as DNA, the CDR3 is TGTGCCAGAGAGACCGGGACTAGCGAATGGCACTCAACAGATACGCAGTATTTT. Translated: CARETGTSEWHSTDTQYF. The full variable domain, its missing parts supplied by reference TRBV25-1 and TRBJ2-3, is EADIYQTPRYLVIGTGKKITLECSQTMGHDKMYWYQQDPGMELHLIHYSYGVNSTEKGDLSSESTVSRIRTEHFPLTLESARPSHTSQYLCARETGTSEWHSTDTQYFGPGTRLTVL.

The J gene is TRBJ2-2, the V gene TRBV5-4; D not certain. Germline V lookup: CDR1 SGHNT, CDR2 YYREEE (reference sequence). V dropped 3 bases and J dropped 2 bases, with 17 bases sitting between them. The CDR3 covers 17 residues. Here the CDR3 DNA reads TGTGCCAGCAGCTCAAATACAGTCCCCGCTAACACCGGGGAGCTGTTTTTT. Translation gives CASSSNTVPANTGELFF. The entire variable domain, with the rest obtained from reference TRBV5-4 and TRBJ2-2, is as follows: ETGVTQSPTHLIKTRGQQVTLRCSSQSGHNTVSWYQQALGQGPQFIFQYYREEENGRGNFPPRFSGLQFPNYSSELNVNALELDDSALYLCASSSNTVPANTGELFFGEGSRLTVL.

V gene TRBV29-1 combines with J gene TRBJ2-3, with D perhaps being TRBD1 or TRBD2 (6 bases each). The V gene's germline CDR1 is SQVTM and CDR2 ANQGSEA. V lost 8 bases, J lost 5 bases, and 20 bases lay in between. The CDR3 extends over 14 amino acids. The CDR3 loop is CSKTGGLAGDTQYF. Written as DNA, the CDR3 is TGCAGCAAAACCGGGGGCCTCGCTGGAGATACGCAGTATTTT.

The rearrangement links TRBV23-1 to TRBJ1-5, with TRBD1 matching over 11 bases. TRBV23-1 counts as an open reading frame of uncertain function. This CDR3 has 16 residues. The ends lost 10 bases at V and 5 bases at J; junction bases unmatched: 13. CDR3 sequence reads: CANGPRDRGYDQPQHF. CDR3 coding DNA: TGCGCCAACGGGCCTAGGGACAGGGGGTACGATCAGCCCCAGCATTTT.

V gene TRBV20-1 combines with J gene TRBJ2-1; D unresolved. The germline V and J ends were trimmed by 5 bases and 9 bases, with 8 bases remaining between them. This CDR3 has 10 residues. From germline, CDR1 is DFQATT and CDR2 SNEGSKA (reference sequence). Here the CDR3 reads CSAWNGEQFF. CDR3 nucleotides: TGCAGTGCTTGGAACGGTGAGCAGTTCTTC.

The genes are TRBV30 and TRBJ1-3; the D gene is possibly TRBD1 (5 bases). The germline gives CDR1 GTSNPN, CDR2 SVGIG (reference sequence). V lost 4 bases to trimming and J lost 4 bases, with 17 bases between them. The CDR3 has 15 residues. The CDR3 coding sequence is TGTGCCTGGACTTCCGGAGGGGTATCAGGAAACACCATATATTTT. It translates to CAWTSGGVSGNTIYF.

This clone appeared a few times. Other DNA sequences from this sample encode an identical CDR3 as well. The chain links TRBV15 to TRBJ1-5; no definite D call. Germline CDR1 LNHNV, CDR2 YYDKDF (reference sequence). The CDR3 spans 12 residues. The V and J ends lost 0 bases and 5 bases respectively, with 2 bases between them. CDR3 region: CATSRDHQPQHF. The CDR3 DNA sequence: TGTGCCACCAGCAGAGATCATCAGCCCCAGCATTTT. Full variable domain (remainder filled in from reference TRBV15 and TRBJ1-5): DAMVIQNPRYQVTQFGKPVTLSCSQTLNHNVMYWYQQKSSQAPKLLFHYYDKDFNNEADTPDNFQSRRPNTSFCFLDIRSPGLGDTAMYLCATSRDHQPQHFGDGTRLSIL.

V is TRBV7-2 and J is TRBJ2-1; 9 bases match TRBD2. Germline CDR1 SGHTA, CDR2 FQGNSA. The J segment lost 5 bases and the V segment lost 1 base, leaving 3 bases of the junction unmatched. The length of the CDR3 is 15 residues. CDR3 loop: CASSLGLAGNNEQFF. The CDR3 nucleotides are TGTGCCAGCAGCTTAGGGCTAGCGGGGAACAATGAGCAGTTCTTC.

This clone has just a few counts. The gene calls are TRBV10-2 and TRBJ2-2; a weak D match, TRBD2 (5 bases). The length of the CDR3 is 15 residues. Trimming took off 2 bases at V and 5 bases at J, with 12 bases between the two ends. Germline-derived CDR1 and CDR2 are WSHSY and SAAADI. CDR3 amino acids: CASSEGQRWTGELFF. CDR3 nucleotide sequence: TGCGCCAGCAGTGAGGGGCAGCGGTGGACCGGGGAGCTGTTTTTT.

This clone came up a few times. This rearrangement joins TRBV29-1 to TRBJ2-5; 9 bases are a match to TRBD1. Germline-derived CDR1 and CDR2 are SQVTM and ANQGSEA. CDR3 length: 11 amino acids. CDR3 region: CGGQGVETQYF. In DNA, the CDR3 is TGCGGGGGACAGGGCGTGGAGACCCAGTACTTC.

The chain carries TRBV5-1 and TRBJ2-5; 8 nucleotides agree with TRBD1. Looked up from germline, CDR1 is SGHRS and CDR2 is YFSETQ. V lost 4 bases to trimming and J lost 5 bases; unmatched junction nucleotides: 4. This CDR3 is 13 amino acids long. CDR3 in amino acids: CASSPDRVETQYF. CDR3 bases: TGCGCCAGCAGCCCGGACAGGGTTGAGACCCAGTACTTC.

A few counts support this clone. The rearrangement uses TRBV30 and TRBJ2-5; 10 nucleotides match TRBD2. TRBJ2-7 matches the DNA end more closely, so the J call is doubtful. This CDR3 spans 13 amino acids. Per the germline V gene, CDR1 is GTSNPN and CDR2 is SVGIG (reference sequence). As DNA, the CDR3 is TGTGCCTGGAGGGATAGCGGGAGGTCCGAGCAGTACTTC. Translation: CAWRDSGRSEQYF.

CDR3 loop: CASSAHEWEVDTQYF. In DNA, the CDR3 is TGTGCCAGCAGCGCACACGAGTGGGAGGTGGATACGCAGTATTTT. The chain uses TRBV9 and TRBJ2-3; D is perhaps TRBD2 (6 bases). The CDR3 contains 15 residues. From germline, CDR1 is SGDLS and CDR2 YYNGEE. Between the trimmed V and J ends, which lost 3 bases and 6 bases, there was a span of 17 bases. Full variable domain (missing parts from reference TRBV9 and TRBJ2-3): DSGVTQTPKHLITATGQRVTLRCSPRSGDLSVYWYQQSLDQGLQFLIQYYNGEERAKGNILERFSAQQFPDLHSELNLSSLELGDSALYFCASSAHEWEVDTQYFGPGTRLTVL.

The chain couples TRBV30 to TRBJ1-1; D unclear. V lost 4 bases, J lost 0 bases, and 9 bases lay in between. Germline lookup yields CDR1 GTSNPN and CDR2 SVGIG (reference sequence). The length of the CDR3 is 13 residues. The CDR3 sequence is CAWNPVMNTEAFF. CDR3 DNA sequence: TGTGCCTGGAATCCGGTCATGAACACTGAAGCTTTCTTT.

This sequence joins TRBV4-1 and TRBJ1-6; weak D call: TRBD1 (5 bases). CDR1 and CDR2 from the germline V gene are MGHRA and YSYEKL. This CDR3 has 16 amino acids. Trimming left V 4 bases short and J 5 bases short, with 15 bases between. DNA of the CDR3: TGCGCCAGCAGCCGAACTTCCGGGACGGATAATTCACCCCTCCACTTT. Its translation: CASSRTSGTDNSPLHF.

This clone was counted a few times. The J gene is TRBJ2-6, the V gene TRBV5-6; D is undetermined. CDR3 size: 14 residues. Germline-derived CDR1 and CDR2 are SGHDT and YYEEEE. The ends were cut back, 0 bases at V and 2 bases at J, with 3 bases in the middle. The DNA for the CDR3 is TGTGCCAGCAGCTTGGCAACTGGGGCCAACGTCCTGACTTTC. The encoded protein is CASSLATGANVLTF.

Here the CDR3 DNA reads TGTGCCAGCAGCCTTAAACTCAATACGCAGTATTTT. Protein: CASSLKLNTQYF. This chain connects TRBV7-8 to TRBJ2-3; D is uncertain. The CDR3 has 12 amino acids. The V and J ends lost 5 bases and 7 bases respectively, with 10 bases between them. CDR1 is SGHVS and CDR2 is FQNEAQ in the germline V gene.

The V gene is TRBV7-2, the J gene TRBJ1-5, with TRBD1 matching over 8 bases. Germline values: CDR1 SGHTA, CDR2 FQGNSA. With 3 bases clipped from V and 6 bases from J, the junction kept 4 bases outside the gene matches. CDR3 size: 14 residues. CDR3: CASSFGRGPQPQHF. The CDR3 DNA reads TGTGCCAGCAGCTTCGGCAGGGGGCCTCAGCCCCAGCATTTT.